These 27 T cell receptor delta chains came from one sample sequenced in a study of gammadelta T cells in human blood. TCRdb re-called the RT-PCR reads via CATT. The sample includes more than 300 delta-chain clones, less than 8.5% of them seen just once. Sequencing was done on a sample of Vgamma9Vdelta2 gamma-delta T cells from infant blood. Receptor source: a human donor.

As regards this clone: A far bigger clonotype differs at one base, so this is likely a read error. The V gene is TRDV2, the J gene TRDJ1; TRDD3 matches 11 bases. V lost 4 bases, J lost 8 bases, and 2 bases stayed unmatched. CDR1 is GEAIGNYY, CDR2 EKD, per germline. There are 12 residues in the CDR3. The CDR3 sequence is CACEWGIRKLIF. In DNA, the CDR3 is TGTGCCTGTGAATGGGGGATACGGAAACTCATCTTT.

Concerning this clone itself: The amino acid sequence in TCRdb belongs to a much larger clone and departs from this DNA's translation at residue 3, likely a sequencing read error; the sequence shown is translated from the DNA. V usage is TRDV2 and J usage is TRDJ3, with a tentative D call TRDD3 (7 bases). The V end lost 9 bases, the J end lost 0 bases, and 20 bases lay between the germline ends. Germline V CDR1 and CDR2: GEAIGNYY, EKD. This CDR3 spans 18 amino acids. The CDR3 loop reads CAGVLLGMSSWDTRQMFF. In DNA, the CDR3 is TGTGCCGGTGTCCTACTGGGGATGAGCTCCTGGGACACCCGACAGATGTTTTTC.

The chain employs TRDV2 and TRDJ3, with D possibly TRDD3 on 5 matching bases. Germline V CDR1 and CDR2: GEAIGNYY, EKD. Trimming shortened V by 0 bases and J by 0 bases, and 8 bases separated the two germline ends. The CDR3 runs to 17 residues. CDR3 residues: CACDTAGSSWDTRQMFF. DNA for the CDR3: TGTGCCTGTGACACCGCTGGGAGCTCCTGGGACACCCGACAGATGTTTTTC.

On this clone itself: The protein in TCRdb stems from a much larger clone and differs at residue 3 from this DNA's translation, likely a read error; here the protein is translated from the DNA. The chain employs TRDV2 and TRDJ1; TRDD3 aligns across 8 bases. The CDR3 covers 15 residues. Germline lookup yields CDR1 GEAIGNYY and CDR2 EKD. In DNA, the CDR3 is TGTGCCGGTGACACTATGGGGGATTCCACCGATAAACTCATCTTT. Translated: CAGDTMGDSTDKLIF.

This clone is classed as large. Other nucleotide sequences in the sample specify the same CDR3. This rearrangement joins TRDV2 to TRDJ3; the match to TRDD3 covers 11 bases. With 0 bases clipped from V and 0 bases from J, the junction kept 0 bases outside the gene matches. The CDR3 runs 18 residues. Germline CDR1 and CDR2: GEAIGNYY and EKD. The chain's CDR3 is CACDTTGGYSWDTRQMFF. CDR3 bases: TGTGCCTGTGACACCACTGGGGGATACTCCTGGGACACCCGACAGATGTTTTTC.

Concerning this clone: A much larger clone differs by one base, so this may be a read error. V gene TRDV2 combines with J gene TRDJ1; possible D gene TRDD3, 6 bases. V gave up 3 bases and J gave up 0 bases, with 10 bases separating them. The CDR3 runs to 14 residues. Looked up from germline, CDR1 is GEAIGNYY and CDR2 is EKD. In DNA, the CDR3 is TGTGCCTGTGACCCCTGGGGATACACCGATAAACTCATCTTT. As protein: CACDPWGYTDKLIF.

In its sample, this clone is large. The chain uses TRDV2 and TRDJ3; TRDD3 matches at 8 bases. In germline, CDR1 is GEAIGNYY, CDR2 EKD. V was pared by 0 bases and J by 0 bases, with 9 bases of the junction left unmatched. The CDR3 runs to 20 residues. CDR3 bases: TGTGCCTGTGACACCTGGCGGGATACGCGCAGCTCCTGGGACACCCGACAGATGTTTTTC. Protein product: CACDTWRDTRSSWDTRQMFF.

Comment on this clone: A much larger clone sits a single nucleotide away, making a read error possible. The same CDR3 can be traced to other DNA sequences in this sample. The genes are TRDV2 and TRDJ3; the match to TRDD3 covers 11 bases. This CDR3 has 18 residues. Trimming took 1 base from V and 0 from J; bases not matched to a gene: 1. Germline CDR1 reads GEAIGNYY; CDR2 reads EKD. CDR3 in DNA: TGTGCCTGTGACACTACTGGGGGATACTCCTGGGACACCCGACAGATGTTTTTC. The encoded protein is CACDTTGGYSWDTRQMFF.

This clone ranks as large. The V and J genes are TRDV2 and TRDJ1, with 11 bases identical to TRDD3. V lost 3 bases, J lost 2 bases, and 13 bases stayed unmatched. The CDR3 spans 18 residues. Per the germline V gene, CDR1 is GEAIGNYY and CDR2 is EKD. The chain's CDR3 is CACDPIPVGDTWTDKLIF. For the CDR3, the DNA is TGTGCCTGTGACCCGATTCCCGTGGGGGATACGTGGACCGATAAACTCATCTTT.

The chain recombines TRDV2 with TRDJ2; the match to TRDD3 covers 11 bases. Germline assignment: CDR1 GEAIGNYY and CDR2 EKD. The CDR3 has 18 residues. The V segment lost 3 bases and the J segment 0 bases; nucleotides outside the gene matches: 8. The DNA for the CDR3 is TGTGCCTGTGACGTACTGGGGGATAAAGGGGCTTTGACAGCACAACTCTTCTTT. Protein: CACDVLGDKGALTAQLFF.

For this clone: This sequence may be a read error, since a much larger clone differs from it by one base. The sample contains more than one DNA sequence encoding this CDR3. The gene calls are TRDV2 and TRDJ3, with 13 nucleotides matching TRDD3. V was clipped by 3 bases and J by 0 bases; unmatched bases: 7. The CDR3 has 20 amino acids. Per germline, CDR1 GEAIGNYY and CDR2 EKD. Here the CDR3 reads CACDPVLGDTSSWDTRQMFF. The DNA for the CDR3 is TGTGCCTGTGACCCGGTACTGGGGGATACGAGCTCCTGGGACACCCGACAGATGTTTTTC.

A few counts support this clone. Translating this DNA gives a protein that differs at residue 3 from the TCRdb one, which belongs to a much larger clone; a read error is likely, and the protein shown is this translation. Other DNA sequences in the same sample also yield this CDR3. The chain combines TRDV2 with TRDJ3; 12 bases line up with TRDD3. The CDR3 is 18 amino acids. Germline lookup yields CDR1 GEAIGNYY and CDR2 EKD. The CDR3 sequence is CAGDTGGYSSWDTRQMFF. CDR3 coding DNA: TGTGCCGGTGACACTGGGGGATACTCGTCCTGGGACACCCGACAGATGTTTTTC.

This clone is large (0.1 to 1%) by share. The chain couples TRDV2 to TRDJ2; D is perhaps TRDD3 (6 bases). Between the trimmed V and J ends, which lost 0 bases and 4 bases, there was a span of 14 bases. Germline values: CDR1 GEAIGNYY, CDR2 EKD. The CDR3 has 16 amino acids. In nucleotides, the CDR3 is TGTGCCTGTGACACCGTACTGGGTCGGGGGACAGCACAACTCTTCTTT. Its protein product is CACDTVLGRGTAQLFF.

This clone was recorded a few times. For this DNA, TCRdb reports the protein of a much larger clone, which diverges at residue 3, most likely from a read error; the protein presented here is translated directly from the DNA. The chain uses TRDV2 and TRDJ3; 9 nucleotides match TRDD3. From germline, CDR1 is GEAIGNYY and CDR2 EKD. The CDR3 totals 18 residues. CDR3 nucleotides: TGTGCCGGTGATACTGGGGGACCCTTCTCCTGGGACACCCGACAGATGTTTTTC. Its translation: CAGDTGGPFSWDTRQMFF.

Within the sample, this clone is medium-sized. The chain couples TRDV2 to TRDJ1; TRDD3 matches at 7 bases. This CDR3 is 19 amino acids long. CDR1 and CDR2 from the germline V gene are GEAIGNYY and EKD. Trimming at V came to 3 bases and at J to 0 bases, leaving 18 bases not matched to a gene. The CDR3 DNA is TGTGCCTGTGACTCTAAAAACGTAGATGGGGGACCAGACACCGATAAACTCATCTTT. Translation gives CACDSKNVDGGPDTDKLIF.

By frequency in the sample, this clone is medium-sized (0.01 to 0.1%). A read error is the likely source, as a far larger clone sits one nucleotide away. V and J are TRDV2 and TRDJ1, with 10 bases identical to TRDD3. J lost 10 bases, V lost 2 bases, and 6 bases had no gene match. CDR3 length: 13 amino acids. Looked up from germline, CDR1 is GEAIGNYY and CDR2 is EKD. The chain's CDR3 is CACDILGDFTLIF. CDR3 DNA sequence: TGTGCCTGTGACATACTGGGGGATTTTACACTCATCTTT.

This sequence joins TRDV2 and TRDJ2, with 10 positions matching TRDD3. The germline gives CDR1 GEAIGNYY, CDR2 EKD. This CDR3 is built from 15 residues. V shed 3 bases and J 4 bases; nucleotides not matched to a gene: 4. The CDR3 is CACDVLGDGTAQLFF. The DNA for the CDR3 is TGTGCCTGTGACGTACTGGGGGATGGGACAGCACAACTCTTCTTT.

This clone was seen a few times. TCRdb lists the protein of a much larger clone for this DNA, which differs at residue 3, so this is likely a read error; the protein given here is translated from the DNA itself. This chain joins TRDV2 and TRDJ3; maybe TRDD3 (6 bases). Germline CDR1 GEAIGNYY, CDR2 EKD. This CDR3 contains 18 residues. In nucleotides, the CDR3 is TGTGCCGGTGACACCTGGGGATCCAGCTCCTGGGACACCCGACAGATGTTTTTC. It encodes CAGDTWGSSSWDTRQMFF.

This clone is large in the sample. This chain uses TRDV2 with TRDJ3; D gene uncertain. CDR1 GEAIGNYY and CDR2 EKD come from the germline V gene. V was clipped by 1 base and J by 0 bases, with 12 bases between them. The CDR3 has 18 residues. CDR3 sequence (DNA): TGTGCCTGTGACACGGCGGCGGGCCACTCCTGGGACACCCGACAGATGTTTTTC. Protein product: CACDTAAGHSWDTRQMFF.

Note on this clone: This likely reflects a read error, since a far larger clone is one base away. The same CDR3 can be traced to other DNA sequences in this sample. The chain combines TRDV2 with TRDJ3; 8 nucleotides match TRDD3. The CDR3 totals 18 residues. CDR1 GEAIGNYY and CDR2 EKD come from the germline V gene. The CDR3 spells CACDSTGGFSWDTRQMFF. For the CDR3, the DNA is TGTGCCTGTGACAGTACTGGGGGCTTCTCCTGGGACACCCGTCAGATGTTTTTC.

This clone ranks as medium-sized. This probably arose from a read error, given a far larger clone one base away. The chain links TRDV2 to TRDJ3, with a tentative D call TRDD3 (6 bases). The CDR3 length is 18 residues. Trimming removed 2 bases from V and 0 bases from J, with 13 bases in between. Germline values: CDR1 GEAIGNYY, CDR2 EKD. The CDR3 reads CACDSTGCFSWDTRQMFF. CDR3 bases: TGTGCCTGTGACAGTACTGGGTGCTTCTCCTGGGACACCCGACAGATGTTTTTC.

This clone qualifies as large. This sequence joins TRDV2 and TRDJ3, with 12 bases identical to TRDD3. This CDR3 region has 19 residues. The ends lost 2 bases at V and 3 bases at J; junction bases unmatched: 7. Germline V gene lookup returns CDR1 GEAIGNYY and CDR2 EKD. The CDR3 DNA sequence: TGTGCCTGTGACAAAGTACTGGGGGATACCGGCTGGGACACCCGACAGATGTTTTTC. Translated: CACDKVLGDTGWDTRQMFF.

This clone was seen only a few times. This likely stems from a read error, as it lies one base from a far larger clone. The chain carries TRDV2 and TRDJ1, with TRDD3 matching over 10 bases. From germline, CDR1 is GEAIGNYY and CDR2 EKD. CDR3 length equals 13 residues. Trimming removed 2 bases from V and 11 bases from J; junction bases left unmatched: 7. The CDR3 protein is CACDILGDFNLIF. CDR3 in DNA: TGTGCCTGTGACATACTGGGGGATTTTAACCTCATCTTT.

This clone was observed a few times. This likely reflects a read error, since a far larger clone is one base away. This chain uses TRDV2 with TRDJ3; 11 bases align to TRDD3. The trim removed 2 bases at V and 0 bases at J, leaving 14 bases unmatched. The CDR3 is 22 amino acids. Germline CDR1 reads GEAIGNYY; CDR2 reads EKD. The CDR3: CACDNTYAGGYSGSWDTRQMFF. The CDR3 DNA sequence: TGTGCCTGTGACAACACCTACGCTGGGGGATACTCTGGCTCCTGGGACACCCGACAGATGTTTTTC.

This clone was counted only a few times. TCRdb records a much larger clone's protein for this DNA, with a difference at residue 12 that likely arises from a read error; the protein given is the translation of the DNA. The rearrangement links TRDV2 to TRDJ3; TRDD3 agrees at 11 bases. This CDR3 has 22 amino acids. Germline V gene data show CDR1 as GEAIGNYY and CDR2 as EKD. V shed 0 bases, J shed 0 bases, and the junction held 12 bases outside the gene matches. In DNA, the CDR3 is TGTGCCTGTGACACCACCTACGCTGGGGGATACACTGGCTCCTGGGACACCCGACAGATGTTTTTC. This sequence encodes CACDTTYAGGYTGSWDTRQMFF.

By share, this clone counts as hyperexpanded. The chain joins TRDV2 to TRDJ2, with TRDD3 identical over 9 bases. CDR1 is GEAIGNYY, CDR2 EKD, per germline. CDR3 length equals 17 residues. The ends lost 0 bases at V and 4 bases at J; junction bases unmatched: 8. The CDR3 DNA sequence: TGTGCCTGTGACACCCTGGGGGATCCGAGGAGGACAGCACAACTCTTCTTT. It specifies CACDTLGDPRRTAQLFF.

This clone was seen a few times. V is TRDV2 and J is TRDJ2; D is possibly TRDD3 (6 bases). Trimming shortened V by 0 bases and J by 4 bases, and 11 bases separated the two germline ends. The germline gives CDR1 GEAIGNYY, CDR2 EKD. The CDR3 extends over 15 amino acids. CDR3: CACDTLGAPTAQLFF. The CDR3 coding sequence is TGTGCCTGTGACACCTTGGGGGCCCCGACAGCACAACTCTTCTTT.